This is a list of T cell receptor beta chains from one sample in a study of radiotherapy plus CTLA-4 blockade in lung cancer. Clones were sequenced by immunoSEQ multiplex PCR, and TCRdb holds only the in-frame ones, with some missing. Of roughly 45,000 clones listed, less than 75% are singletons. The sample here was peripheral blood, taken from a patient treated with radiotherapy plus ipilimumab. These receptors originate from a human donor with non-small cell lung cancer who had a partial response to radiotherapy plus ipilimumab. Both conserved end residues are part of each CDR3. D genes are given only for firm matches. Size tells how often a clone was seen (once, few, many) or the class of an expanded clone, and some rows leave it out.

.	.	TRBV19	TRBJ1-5	TGTGCCACCGCCGGGACAATTGATCAGCCCCAGCATTTT	CATAGTIDQPQHF
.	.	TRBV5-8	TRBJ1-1	TGTGCCAGCAGCTTGTGGGGGGGTAATGAAGCTTTCTTT	CASSLWGGNEAFF
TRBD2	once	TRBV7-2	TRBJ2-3	TGTGCCAGCAGCTTGGCTAGCGGGGGGGGAACAGATACGCAGTATTTT	CASSLASGGGTDTQYF
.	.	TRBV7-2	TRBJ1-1	TGTGCCAGCAGCTCCCTCTACAGTGACACTGAAGCTTTCTTT	CASSSLYSDTEAFF
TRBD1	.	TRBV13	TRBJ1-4	TGTGCCAGCAGCTCCGACAGGGGCGAGGGCGAAAAACTGTTTTTT	CASSSDRGEGEKLFF
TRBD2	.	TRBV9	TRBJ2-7	TGTGCCAGCAGTTTGGCGGGAGGGAGTTTCGAGCAGTACTTC	CASSLAGGSFEQYF
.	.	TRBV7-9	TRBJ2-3	TGTGCCAGCAGCTCCCACTCTGAGGATACGCAGTATTTT	CASSSHSEDTQYF
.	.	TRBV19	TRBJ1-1	TGTGCCAGTAGTATACTAGGGGATGCCGCAGCTTTCTTT	CASSILGDAAAFF
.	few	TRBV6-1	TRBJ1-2	TGTGCCAGCAGTGAATGGTCGGACCTTTTAGGGGGTGGCTACACCTTC	CASSEWSDLLGGGYTF
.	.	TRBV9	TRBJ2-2	TGTGCCAGCAGCGTAGTGGCGGCCGCGAACACCGGGGAGCTGTTTTTT	CASSVVAAANTGELFF
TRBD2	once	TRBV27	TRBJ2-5	TGTGCCAGCAGTCTTATCGTGGCCGGGGGGGTTGAGACCCAGTACTTC	CASSLIVAGGVETQYF
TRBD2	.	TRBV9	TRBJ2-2	TGTGCCAGCAACCGACGAACGGGACTAGCGGGGGGGACTAACACCGGGGAGCTGTTTTTT	CASNRRTGLAGGTNTGELFF
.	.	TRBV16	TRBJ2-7	TGTGCCAGCAGCCAATTAGGACAGCCCGAAGGTGAGCAGTACTTC	CASSQLGQPEGEQYF
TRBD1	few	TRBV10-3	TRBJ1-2	TGTGCCATCAGTGCGGGACAGGGGAAAGATGGCTACACCTTC	CAISAGQGKDGYTF
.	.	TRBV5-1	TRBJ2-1	TGCGCCAGCAGCCATTACAATGAGCAGTTCTTC	CASSHYNEQFF
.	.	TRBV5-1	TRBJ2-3	TGCGCCAGCAGCTTGGAGGAGACTACGCAGTATTTT	CASSLEETTQYF
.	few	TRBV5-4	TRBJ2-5	TGTGCCAGCAGCAGGAATAGCGGTGGGGGAGAGACCCAGTACTTC	CASSRNSGGGETQYF
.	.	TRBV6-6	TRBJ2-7	TGTGCCAGCAGTTACTCGGACGGGGTGGGAGAGCAGTACTTC	CASSYSDGVGEQYF
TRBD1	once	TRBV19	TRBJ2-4	TGTGCCAGTAGTGGGACAGGCGGTGACATTCAGTACTTC	CASSGTGGDIQYF
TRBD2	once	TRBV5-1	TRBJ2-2	TGCGCCAGCAGCGGTTTGGCGGGAGGCACCGGGGAGCTGTTTTTT	CASSGLAGGTGELFF
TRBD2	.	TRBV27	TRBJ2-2	TGTGCCAGCAGTGGGTCCGGGGGGGCCTACACCGGGGAGCTGTTTTTT	CASSGSGGAYTGELFF
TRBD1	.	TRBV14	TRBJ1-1	TGTGCCAGCAGTCGACAGGGGGCCCCGAACACTGAAGCTTTCTTT	CASSRQGAPNTEAFF
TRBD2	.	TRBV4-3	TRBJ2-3	TGCGCCAGCAGCCAATTTAGCGGGGGGAGGACAGATACGCAGTATTTT	CASSQFSGGRTDTQYF
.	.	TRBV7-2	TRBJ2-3	TGTGCCAGCAGCTTGACAGCGAGCACAGATACGCAGTATTTT	CASSLTASTDTQYF
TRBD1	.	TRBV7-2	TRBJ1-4	TGTGCCAGCACCCGTACAGGGGCGACGGGTGAAAAACTGTTTTTT	CASTRTGATGEKLFF
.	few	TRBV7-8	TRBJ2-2	TGTGCCAGCAGCCTAAGTATGACTGGAGGCACCGGGGAGCTGTTTTTT	CASSLSMTGGTGELFF
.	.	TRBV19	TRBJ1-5	TGTGCCAGTAGTATGGGGCACAGGACTAGCAATCAGCCCCAGCATTTT	CASSMGHRTSNQPQHF
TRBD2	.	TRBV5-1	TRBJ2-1	TGCGCCAGCAGCTTGGGACTAGCGGGAGCCCACTACAATGAGCAGTTCTTC	CASSLGLAGAHYNEQFF